The 26 T cell receptor beta chains below all came from one sample that was sequenced in a study of identical twins. TCRdb called the 5' RACE reads again in MiXCR, with one record for every CDR3 protein. The sample contains around 1.7 million distinct CDR3 sequences, around 29% of which appear only once. Sequencing used cord blood. The receptor set was obtained from a newborn girl in good health.

The rearrangement links TRBV27 to TRBJ2-3, with 11 nucleotides matching TRBD2. The ends lost 10 bases at V and 9 bases at J; junction bases unmatched: 12. Germline CDR1 and CDR2: MNHEY and SMNVEV (reference sequence). The CDR3 runs to 14 residues. The CDR3 region has the DNA TGTGCCACCAAACTAGCGGGAGAGGCTCCCACGCAGTATTTT. This translates into CATKLAGEAPTQYF.

The chain employs TRBV2 and TRBJ2-3; 12 bases match TRBD2. This CDR3 has 17 amino acids. Germline-derived CDR1 and CDR2 are SNHLY and FYNNEI. The J segment lost 1 base and the V segment lost 9 bases, leaving 11 bases of the junction unmatched. The CDR3 nucleotides read TGTGCCAGTCCCCCAAGGACTAGCGGGACCCGCACAGATACGCAGTATTTT. Translation gives CASPPRTSGTRTDTQYF.

In the case of this clonotype: Relative to the germline gene, one junction end is altered; a read error may explain this. The chain employs TRBV3-1 and TRBJ2-3; 10 nucleotides match TRBD2. This CDR3 comprises 16 residues. Per the germline V gene, CDR1 is LGHDT and CDR2 is YNNKEL (reference sequence). For the CDR3, the DNA is TGTGCCAGCAGTCGCCTAGCGGGAGAGAGCACAGATACGCGGTATTTT. It is translated as CASSRLAGESTDTRYF.

This sequence joins TRBV3-1 and TRBJ1-2; D is uncertain. CDR3 length: 14 amino acids. Trimming stripped 4 bases from V and 4 bases from J, with 13 bases between. The germline V gene has CDR1 LGHDT and CDR2 YNNKEL (reference sequence). The CDR3 is CASSPGSLIYGYTF. For the CDR3, the DNA is TGTGCCAGCAGCCCCGGGAGCCTAATCTATGGCTACACCTTC.

The chain joins TRBV25-1 to TRBJ1-2, with D possibly matching TRBD1 (5 bases). Germline V lookup: CDR1 MGHDK, CDR2 SYGVNS. Trimming took 3 bases from V and 3 from J, leaving 14 bases between them. This CDR3 comprises 15 residues. The CDR3 region is CASSDPGGVDYGYTF. CDR3 coding DNA: TGTGCCAGCAGTGATCCCGGGGGGGTCGACTATGGCTACACCTTC.

The rearrangement links TRBV4-1 to TRBJ1-1, with 8 bases that match TRBD1. The J segment lost 4 bases and the V segment lost 4 bases, leaving 11 bases of the junction unmatched. The CDR3 is made up of 16 amino acids. Per germline, CDR1 MGHRA and CDR2 YSYEKL. The CDR3 spells CASSPTGVWGSTEAFF. The CDR3 bases are TGCGCCAGCAGCCCGACAGGGGTCTGGGGTAGCACTGAAGCTTTCTTT.

The chain uses TRBV20-1 and TRBJ2-2; D is unclear. The germline V and J ends were trimmed by 5 bases and 4 bases, with 11 bases remaining between them. Germline CDR1 reads DFQATT; CDR2 reads SNEGSKA (reference sequence). The CDR3 is 13 amino acids. The CDR3 DNA follows: TGCAGTGCTCGTCCGGGTCTCACCGGGGAGCTGTTTTTT. Encoded protein: CSARPGLTGELFF.

The V and J genes are TRBV25-1 and TRBJ1-6; D gene unclear. The germline V gene has CDR1 MGHDK and CDR2 SYGVNS. The CDR3 contains 16 residues. V was shortened by 7 bases and J by 5 bases, with 18 bases between the two germline ends. This CDR3 reads CASTSALLGHNSPLHF. Written as DNA, the CDR3 is TGTGCCAGCACCAGTGCCCTTTTAGGACATAATTCACCCCTCCACTTT. The variable domain in full, completed from reference TRBV25-1 and TRBJ1-6, reads EADIYQTPRYLVIGTGKKITLECSQTMGHDKMYWYQQDPGMELHLIHYSYGVNSTEKGDLSSESTVSRIRTEHFPLTLESARPSHTSQYLCASTSALLGHNSPLHFGNGTRLTVT.

The chain has TRBV6-2 or TRBV6-3 and TRBJ2-1, with D perhaps TRBD1 (6 bases). The J call may be wrong; the DNA end is better matched by TRBJ2-7. The CDR3 loop spans 15 amino acids. Per germline, CDR1 MNHEY and CDR2 SVGEGT. The CDR3 DNA reads as TGTGCCGTTTCAAAGGGGGAGCACTCCTACAATGAGCAGTACTTC. Its translation: CAVSKGEHSYNEQYF.

The genes are TRBV5-1 and TRBJ2-5; no definite D call. Per germline, CDR1 SGHRS and CDR2 YFSETQ. There are 15 residues in the CDR3. V was cut by 4 bases and J by 11 bases, with 24 bases left in between. CDR3 loop: CASSEALNGYNEQYF. CDR3 nucleotides: TGCGCCAGCAGCGAAGCCCTAAATGGGTACAATGAGCAGTACTTC.

This chain links TRBV27 with TRBJ2-4, with 9 bases lining up with TRBD1. The CDR3 extends over 16 amino acids. Germline V gene data show CDR1 as MNHEY and CDR2 as SMNVEV (reference sequence). Trimming took 2 bases from V and 5 from J; bases not matched to a gene: 7. The CDR3: CASSLIGTGNQNIQYF. As DNA, the CDR3 is TGTGCCAGCAGTTTAATAGGGACAGGGAATCAAAACATTCAGTACTTC.

This chain connects TRBV3-1 to TRBJ1-5; D remains unclear. The ends were cut back, 4 bases at V and 5 bases at J, with 9 bases in the middle. The CDR3 covers 13 residues. Germline V gives CDR1 LGHDT, CDR2 YNNKEL (reference sequence). Here the CDR3 reads CASSPFPYQPQHF. CDR3 in DNA: TGTGCCAGCAGCCCTTTCCCCTATCAGCCCCAGCATTTT.

This clonotype was counted only a few times. J is TRBJ1-4 and V is TRBV5-1, with 8 bases matching TRBD1. The CDR3 runs 13 residues. Germline V gives CDR1 SGHRS, CDR2 YFSETQ. Trimming took 7 bases from V and 8 from J; bases not matched to a gene: 7. Here the CDR3 reads CASSTGAEEKLFF. As DNA, the CDR3 is TGCGCCAGCTCGACAGGGGCGGAGGAAAAACTGTTTTTT.

The sample holds one count of this clonotype. The chain couples TRBV20-1 to TRBJ2-4; D is perhaps TRBD1 or TRBD2 (5 bases each). V lost 1 base and J 15 bases, leaving 22 bases between the germline ends. The CDR3 has 14 residues. Germline loops: CDR1 DFQATT, CDR2 SNEGSKA (reference sequence). CDR3 sequence reads: CSARAGRTPYERYF. As DNA, the CDR3 is TGCAGTGCTAGAGCGGGACGAACACCCTACGAGCGGTACTTC.

This clonotype was seen more than once but under ten times. The chain couples TRBV20-1 to TRBJ2-7; D unresolved. Between the trimmed V and J ends, which lost 3 bases and 2 bases, there was a span of 11 bases. Germline CDR1 and CDR2: DFQATT and SNEGSKA (reference sequence). The CDR3 is made up of 13 amino acids. The chain's CDR3 is CSASRARAYEQYF. The CDR3 DNA sequence: TGCAGTGCTAGTAGGGCCAGAGCCTACGAGCAGTACTTC.

This clonotype was recorded many times. The chain is built from TRBV20-1 and TRBJ2-1; D remains ambiguous. The CDR3 runs to 8 residues. Trimming left V 8 bases short and J 11 bases short, with 7 bases between. The V gene's germline CDR1 is DFQATT and CDR2 SNEGSKA (reference sequence). This chain's CDR3 is CSLGQQFF. The CDR3 DNA sequence: TGCAGTCTAGGTCAGCAGTTCTTC.

This clonotype has only a few counts. This rearrangement joins TRBV12-3 or TRBV12-4 to TRBJ1-4, with D possibly matching TRBD1 (6 bases). Trimming took 4 bases from V and 13 from J, leaving 19 bases between them. This CDR3 has 14 amino acids. The CDR3: CASSSGQPGNGLFF. In DNA, the CDR3 is TGTGCCAGCAGTTCTGGACAGCCCGGGAATGGACTGTTTTTT.

This clonotype was counted only a few times. V and J are TRBV6-1 and TRBJ1-2, with 9 bases fitting TRBD1. The V and J ends lost 3 bases and 4 bases, in that order; junction bases with no gene match: 6. The CDR3 runs to 15 residues. The V gene's germline CDR1 is MNHNS and CDR2 SASEGT. CDR3 nucleotide sequence: TGTGCCAGCAGTGAGCGGACAGGGGAGGTCTATGGCTACACCTTC. Its translation is CASSERTGEVYGYTF.

The chain recombines TRBV20-1 with TRBJ1-2; D unclear. In germline, CDR1 is DFQATT, CDR2 SNEGSKA (reference sequence). V lost 2 bases and J lost 1, with 8 bases in between. CDR3 length: 13 amino acids. DNA for the CDR3: TGCAGTGCTAGACAGACCTTTAACTATGGCTACACCTTC. This translates into CSARQTFNYGYTF.

The gene calls are TRBV29-1 and TRBJ2-1; D is uncertain. Germline CDR1 reads SQVTM; CDR2 reads ANQGSEA. The CDR3 consists of 14 residues. Trimming removed 6 bases from V and 0 bases from J, with 12 bases in between. The CDR3 DNA reads TGCAGCGTAGTCGACGAGAGCTCCTACAATGAGCAGTTCTTC. It codes for CSVVDESSYNEQFF.

The chain combines TRBV29-1 with TRBJ2-1, with TRBD2 matching 8 bases. Germline loops: CDR1 SQVTM, CDR2 ANQGSEA. V shed 3 bases and J 4 bases; nucleotides not matched to a gene: 5. CDR3 length equals 14 residues. The CDR3 here is CSVDFSGGYNEQFF. CDR3 nucleotides: TGCAGCGTTGATTTCAGCGGGGGTTACAATGAGCAGTTCTTC.

Turning to this clonotype: At one end the junction does not follow the germline gene, possibly because of a read error. The V call is TRBV5-1, the J call TRBJ2-2; the match to TRBD1 covers 7 bases. Germline V lookup: CDR1 SGHRS, CDR2 YFSETQ. The CDR3 length is 14 residues. CDR3 sequence (DNA): TGCGCCAGCATCTTGGGGGACAGCACCGGGGAGCTGTTTTTT. Its translation: CASILGDSTGELFF.

The V and J genes are TRBV6-2 or TRBV6-3 and TRBJ2-7; D is perhaps TRBD2 (6 bases). The germline V gene has CDR1 MNHEY and CDR2 SVGEGT. The length of the CDR3 is 14 residues. With 6 bases removed from V and 1 base from J, the gap between germline ends came to 13 bases. The CDR3 coding sequence is TGTGCCAGCAGCGAAAGGCGGGGATCCTACGAGCAGTACTTC. Amino acid sequence: CASSERRGSYEQYF.

This clonotype showed up just a few times. The chain links TRBV4-1 to TRBJ2-1, with D possibly being TRBD1 (5 bases). V lost 3 bases, J lost 2 bases, and 11 bases lay in between. This CDR3 spans 15 amino acids. Germline CDR1 and CDR2: MGHRA and YSYEKL. The CDR3 is CASSHLRTPYNEQFF. The CDR3 DNA reads TGCGCCAGCAGCCACCTCCGGACACCCTACAATGAGCAGTTCTTC.

The CDR3 region has the DNA TGCGCCAGCAGCTTTACAGCGGGCTTGGACGAGACCCAGTACTTC. Its protein product is CASSFTAGLDETQYF. The V call is TRBV5-1, the J call TRBJ2-5; D might be TRBD2 (6 bases). Per the germline V gene, CDR1 is SGHRS and CDR2 is YFSETQ. The V end was cut by 2 bases, the J end by 5 bases, with 16 bases between. This CDR3 comprises 15 residues.

As regards this clonotype: An end of the junction differs from the germline gene, which may be a read error. The rearrangement joins TRBV29-1 to TRBJ2-1; maybe TRBD2 (6 bases). Germline CDR1 SQVTM, CDR2 ANQGSEA. This CDR3 comprises 16 residues. CDR3 amino acids: CSVQRRWDLTYNEPFF. In DNA form, the CDR3 reads TGCAGCGTCCAAAGGAGATGGGACTTGACCTACAATGAGCCGTTCTTC.